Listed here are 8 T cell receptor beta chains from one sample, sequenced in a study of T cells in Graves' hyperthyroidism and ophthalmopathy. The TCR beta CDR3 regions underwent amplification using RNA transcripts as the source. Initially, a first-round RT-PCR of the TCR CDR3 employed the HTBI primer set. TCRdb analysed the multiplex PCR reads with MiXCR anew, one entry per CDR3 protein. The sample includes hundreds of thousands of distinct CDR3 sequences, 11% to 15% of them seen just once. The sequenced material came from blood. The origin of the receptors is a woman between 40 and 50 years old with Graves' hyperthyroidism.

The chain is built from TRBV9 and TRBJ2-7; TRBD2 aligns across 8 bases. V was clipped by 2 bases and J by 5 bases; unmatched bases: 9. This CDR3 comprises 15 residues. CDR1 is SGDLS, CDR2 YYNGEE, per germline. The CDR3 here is CASSVQAGDPHEQYF. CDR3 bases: TGTGCCAGCAGCGTTCAAGCGGGAGACCCCCACGAGCAGTACTTC.

CDR3 sequence reads: CASGPRTESTDTQYF. CDR3 sequence (DNA): TGTGCCAGCGGCCCTCGGACAGAAAGCACAGATACGCAGTATTTT. This chain joins TRBV12-3 or TRBV12-4 and TRBJ2-3; D is perhaps TRBD1 (6 bases). CDR3 size: 15 residues. The V and J ends lost 8 bases and 0 bases respectively, with 15 bases between them.

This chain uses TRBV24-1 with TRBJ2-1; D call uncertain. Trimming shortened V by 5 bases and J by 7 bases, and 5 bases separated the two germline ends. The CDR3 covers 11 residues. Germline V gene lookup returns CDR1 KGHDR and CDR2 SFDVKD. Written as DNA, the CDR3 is TGTGCCACCAGTGTCGATAATGAGCAGTTCTTC. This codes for CATSVDNEQFF.

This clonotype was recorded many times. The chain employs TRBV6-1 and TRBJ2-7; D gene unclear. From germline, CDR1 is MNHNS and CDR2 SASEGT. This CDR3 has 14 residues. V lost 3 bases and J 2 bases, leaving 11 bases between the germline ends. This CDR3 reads CASSDQWVAYEQYF. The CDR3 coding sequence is TGTGCCAGCAGTGATCAGTGGGTTGCCTACGAGCAGTACTTC.

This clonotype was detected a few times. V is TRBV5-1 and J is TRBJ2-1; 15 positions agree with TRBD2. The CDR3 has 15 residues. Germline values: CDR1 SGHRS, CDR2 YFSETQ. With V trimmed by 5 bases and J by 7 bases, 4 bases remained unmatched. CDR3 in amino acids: CASRGLAGGPNEQFF. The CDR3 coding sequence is TGCGCCAGCAGAGGACTAGCGGGAGGGCCAAATGAGCAGTTCTTC.

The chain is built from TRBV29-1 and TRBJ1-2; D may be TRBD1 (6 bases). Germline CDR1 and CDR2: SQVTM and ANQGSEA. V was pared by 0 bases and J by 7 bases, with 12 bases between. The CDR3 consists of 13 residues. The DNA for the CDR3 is TGCAGCGTTGAAGATCGGCAGGGGTTTGGCTACACCTTC. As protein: CSVEDRQGFGYTF.

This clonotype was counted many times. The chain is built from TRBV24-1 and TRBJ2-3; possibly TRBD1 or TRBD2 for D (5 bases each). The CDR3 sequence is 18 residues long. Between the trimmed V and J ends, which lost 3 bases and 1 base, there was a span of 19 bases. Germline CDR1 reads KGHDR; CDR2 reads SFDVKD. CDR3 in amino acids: CATSDPGRTVGGTDTQYF. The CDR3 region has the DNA TGTGCCACCAGTGATCCGGGACGGACCGTAGGTGGCACAGATACGCAGTATTTT.

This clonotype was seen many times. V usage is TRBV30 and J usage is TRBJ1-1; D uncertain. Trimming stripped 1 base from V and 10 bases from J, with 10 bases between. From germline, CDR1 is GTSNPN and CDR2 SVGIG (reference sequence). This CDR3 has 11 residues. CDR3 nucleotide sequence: TGTGCCTGGAGTGGCGACCATAGAGCTTTCTTT. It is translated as CAWSGDHRAFF.